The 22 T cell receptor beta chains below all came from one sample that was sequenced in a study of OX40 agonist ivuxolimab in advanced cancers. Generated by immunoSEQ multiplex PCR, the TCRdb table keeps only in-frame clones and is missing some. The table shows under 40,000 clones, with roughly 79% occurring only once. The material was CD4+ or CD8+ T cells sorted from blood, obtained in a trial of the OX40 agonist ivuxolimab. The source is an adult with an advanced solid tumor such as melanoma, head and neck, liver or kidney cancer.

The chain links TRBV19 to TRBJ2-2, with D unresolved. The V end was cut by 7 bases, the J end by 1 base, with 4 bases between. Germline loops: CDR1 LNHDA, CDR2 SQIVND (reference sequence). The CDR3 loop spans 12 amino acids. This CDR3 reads CASKGNTGELFF. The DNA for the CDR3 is TGTGCCAGTAAGGGGAACACCGGGGAGCTGTTTTTT.

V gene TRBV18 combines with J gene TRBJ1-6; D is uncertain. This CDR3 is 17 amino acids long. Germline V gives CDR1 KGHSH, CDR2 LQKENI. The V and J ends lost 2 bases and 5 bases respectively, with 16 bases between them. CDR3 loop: CASSPSGNRMNNSPLHF. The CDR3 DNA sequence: TGTGCCAGCTCACCATCTGGCAACCGGATGAATAATTCACCCCTCCACTTT. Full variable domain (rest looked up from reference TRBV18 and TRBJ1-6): NAGVMQNPRHLVRRRGQEARLRCSPMKGHSHVYWYRQLPEEGLKFMVYLQKENIIDESGMPKERFSAEFPKEGPSILRIQQVVRGDSAAYFCASSPSGNRMNNSPLHFGNGTRLTVT.

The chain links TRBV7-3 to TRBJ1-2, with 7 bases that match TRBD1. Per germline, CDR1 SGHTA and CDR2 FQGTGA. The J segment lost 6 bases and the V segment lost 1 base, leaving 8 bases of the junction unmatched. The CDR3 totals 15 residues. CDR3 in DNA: TGTGCCAGCAGCTTAATGGGACAGATGATGGATGGCTACACCTTC. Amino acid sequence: CASSLMGQMMDGYTF.

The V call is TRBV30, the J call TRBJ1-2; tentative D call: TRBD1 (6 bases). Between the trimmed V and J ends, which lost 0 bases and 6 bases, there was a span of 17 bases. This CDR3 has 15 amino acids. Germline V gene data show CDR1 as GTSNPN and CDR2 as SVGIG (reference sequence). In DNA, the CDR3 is TGTGCCTGGAGTGTACTGGTACAGGGAAGCGATGGCTACACCTTC. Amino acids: CAWSVLVQGSDGYTF.

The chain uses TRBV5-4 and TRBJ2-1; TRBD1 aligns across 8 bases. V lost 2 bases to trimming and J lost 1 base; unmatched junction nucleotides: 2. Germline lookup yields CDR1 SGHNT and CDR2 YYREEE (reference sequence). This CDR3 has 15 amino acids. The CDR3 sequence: CASSFGQGSYNEQFF. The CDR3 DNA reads TGTGCCAGCAGCTTTGGACAGGGTTCCTACAATGAGCAGTTCTTC.

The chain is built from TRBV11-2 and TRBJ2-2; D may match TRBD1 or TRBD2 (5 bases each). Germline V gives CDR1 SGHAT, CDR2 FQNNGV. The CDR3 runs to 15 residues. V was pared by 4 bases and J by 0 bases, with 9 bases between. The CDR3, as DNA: TGTGCCAGCAGCTGGGACGTTGCGAACACCGGGGAGCTGTTTTTT. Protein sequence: CASSWDVANTGELFF. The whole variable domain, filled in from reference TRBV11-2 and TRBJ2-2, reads EAGVAQSPRYKIIEKRQSVAFWCNPISGHATLYWYQQILGQGPKLLIQFQNNGVVDDSQLPKDRFSAERLKGVDSTLKIQPAKLEDSAVYLCASSWDVANTGELFFGEGSRLTVL.

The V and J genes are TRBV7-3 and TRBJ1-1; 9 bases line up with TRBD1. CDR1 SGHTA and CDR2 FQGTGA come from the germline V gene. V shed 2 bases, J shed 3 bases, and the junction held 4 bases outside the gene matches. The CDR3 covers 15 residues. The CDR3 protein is CASSLYRGRDTEAFF. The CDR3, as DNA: TGTGCCAGCAGCTTATACAGGGGGCGGGACACTGAAGCTTTCTTT.

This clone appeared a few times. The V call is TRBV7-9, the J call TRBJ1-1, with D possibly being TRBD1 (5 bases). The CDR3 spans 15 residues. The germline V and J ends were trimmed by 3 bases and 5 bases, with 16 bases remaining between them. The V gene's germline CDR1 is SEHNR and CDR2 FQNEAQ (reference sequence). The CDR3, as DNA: TGTGCCAGCAGCTTTGGGGACGGACGGGGGACTGAAGCTTTCTTT. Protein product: CASSFGDGRGTEAFF.

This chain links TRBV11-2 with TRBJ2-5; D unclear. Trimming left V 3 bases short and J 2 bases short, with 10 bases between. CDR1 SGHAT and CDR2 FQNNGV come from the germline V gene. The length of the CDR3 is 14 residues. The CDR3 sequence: CASSLAGRQETQYF. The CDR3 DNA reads TGTGCCAGCAGCTTGGCAGGACGACAAGAGACCCAGTACTTC.

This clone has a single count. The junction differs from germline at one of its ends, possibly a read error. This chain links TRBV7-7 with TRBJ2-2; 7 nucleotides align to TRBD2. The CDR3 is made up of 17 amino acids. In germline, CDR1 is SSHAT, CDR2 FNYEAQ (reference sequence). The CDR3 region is CASSLGPQGGFAGELFF. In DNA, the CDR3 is TGTGCTAGCAGCTTAGGCCCCCAGGGAGGGTTCGCCGGGGAGCTGTTTTTT.

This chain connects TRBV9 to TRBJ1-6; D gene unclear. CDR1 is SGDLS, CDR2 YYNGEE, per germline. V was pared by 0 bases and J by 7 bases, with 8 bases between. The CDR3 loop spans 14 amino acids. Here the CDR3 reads CASSVESANSPLHF. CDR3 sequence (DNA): TGTGCCAGCAGCGTAGAGTCAGCCAATTCACCCCTCCACTTT.

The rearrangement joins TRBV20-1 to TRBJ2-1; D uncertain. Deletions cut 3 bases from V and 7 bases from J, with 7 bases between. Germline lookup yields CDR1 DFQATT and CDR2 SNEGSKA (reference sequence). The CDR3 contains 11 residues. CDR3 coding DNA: TGCAGTGCTAGTGCGAGAAATGAGCAGTTCTTC. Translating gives CSASARNEQFF.

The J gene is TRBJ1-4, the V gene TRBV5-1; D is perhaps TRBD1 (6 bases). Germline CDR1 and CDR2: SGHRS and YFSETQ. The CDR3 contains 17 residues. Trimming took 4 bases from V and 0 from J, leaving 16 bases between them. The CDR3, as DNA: TGCGCCAGCAGCGTAAACGGGGGCCTAGCAACTAATGAAAAACTGTTTTTT. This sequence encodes CASSVNGGLATNEKLFF.

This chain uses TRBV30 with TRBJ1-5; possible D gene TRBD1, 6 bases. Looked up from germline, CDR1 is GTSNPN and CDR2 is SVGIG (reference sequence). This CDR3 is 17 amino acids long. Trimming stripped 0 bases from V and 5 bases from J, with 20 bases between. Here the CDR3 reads CAWSVRGGPLLHQPQHF. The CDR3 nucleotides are TGTGCCTGGAGTGTACGGGGGGGGCCACTTCTTCATCAGCCCCAGCATTTT.

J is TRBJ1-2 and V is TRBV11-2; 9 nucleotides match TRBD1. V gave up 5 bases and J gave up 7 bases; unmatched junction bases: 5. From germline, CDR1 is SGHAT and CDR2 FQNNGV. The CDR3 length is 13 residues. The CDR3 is CASSPGQGGGYTF. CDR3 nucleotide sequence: TGTGCCAGCAGCCCGGGACAGGGTGGTGGCTACACCTTC.

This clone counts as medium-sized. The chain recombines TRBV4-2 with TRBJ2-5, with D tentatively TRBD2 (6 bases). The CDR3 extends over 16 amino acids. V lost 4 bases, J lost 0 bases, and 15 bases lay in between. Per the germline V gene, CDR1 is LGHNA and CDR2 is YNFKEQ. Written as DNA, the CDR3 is TGTGCCAGCAGCCTAGGAGGGGCTATGTACCAAGAGACCCAGTACTTC. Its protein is CASSLGGAMYQETQYF.

The CDR3 DNA sequence: TGTGCCAGCAGTGAGCACACTGGGGCCAACGTCCTGACTTTC. Protein product: CASSEHTGANVLTF. This rearrangement joins TRBV28 to TRBJ2-6; D is unclear. CDR1 is MDHEN and CDR2 is SYDVKM in the germline V gene. Trimming stripped 5 bases from V and 2 bases from J, with 7 bases between. The CDR3 spans 14 residues.

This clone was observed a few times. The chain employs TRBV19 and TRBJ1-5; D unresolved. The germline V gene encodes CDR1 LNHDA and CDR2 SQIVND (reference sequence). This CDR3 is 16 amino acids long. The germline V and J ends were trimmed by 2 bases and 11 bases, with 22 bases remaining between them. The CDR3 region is CASSISWTTLQSAQHF. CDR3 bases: TGTGCCAGTAGTATAAGTTGGACTACTCTTCAATCAGCCCAGCATTTT.

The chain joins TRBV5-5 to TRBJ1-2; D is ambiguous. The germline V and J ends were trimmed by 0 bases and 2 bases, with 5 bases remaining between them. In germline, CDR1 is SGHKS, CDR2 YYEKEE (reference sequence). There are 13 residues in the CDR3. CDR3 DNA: TGTGCCAGCAGCTTGGGCAGGAACTATGGCTACACCTTC. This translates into CASSLGRNYGYTF.

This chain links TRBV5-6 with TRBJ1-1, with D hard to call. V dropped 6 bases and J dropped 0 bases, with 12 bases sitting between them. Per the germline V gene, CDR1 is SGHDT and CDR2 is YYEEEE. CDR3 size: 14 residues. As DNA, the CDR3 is TGTGCCAGCACCCTAAAATTGATGAACACTGAAGCTTTCTTT. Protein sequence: CASTLKLMNTEAFF.

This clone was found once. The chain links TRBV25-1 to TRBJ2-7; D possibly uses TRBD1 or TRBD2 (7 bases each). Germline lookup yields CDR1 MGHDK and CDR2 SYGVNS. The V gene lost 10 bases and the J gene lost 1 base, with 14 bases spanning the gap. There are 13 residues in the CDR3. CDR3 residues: CATVQGGSYEQYF. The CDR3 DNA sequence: TGTGCCACCGTCCAGGGGGGGTCCTACGAGCAGTACTTC.

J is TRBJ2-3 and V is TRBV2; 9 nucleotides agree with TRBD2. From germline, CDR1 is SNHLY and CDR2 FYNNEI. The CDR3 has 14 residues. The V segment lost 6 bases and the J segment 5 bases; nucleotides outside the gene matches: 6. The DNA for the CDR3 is TGTGCCAGCAGGCGACGACTAGCGGAAGATACGCAGTATTTT. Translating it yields CASRRRLAEDTQYF.